These 8 T cell receptor beta chains were sequenced from one sample in a study of breast tumors, draining lymph nodes, adjacent tissues. TCRdb reprocessed the multiplex PCR reads via MiXCR and lists one record per CDR3 protein. The sample consists of some 22,000 distinct CDR3 sequences, 58% of them appearing once. Sequencing was performed on breast tumor tissue. The source is a female donor with breast cancer. Some clones in this sample may be carry-over from other donors' samples.

This rearrangement joins TRBV12-3 or TRBV12-4 to TRBJ2-7, with 7 nucleotides matching TRBD2. With V trimmed by 3 bases and J by 2 bases, 16 bases remained unmatched. This CDR3 has 18 amino acids. Here the CDR3 reads CASSLDVGGSNQPYEQYF. CDR3 sequence (DNA): TGTGCCAGCAGTTTGGATGTCGGGGGGAGCAATCAGCCCTACGAGCAGTACTTC.

This clonotype was counted many times. V and J are TRBV29-1 and TRBJ2-2; a possible D gene is TRBD1 (5 bases). Germline-derived CDR1 and CDR2 are SQVTM and ANQGSEA. This CDR3 is 14 amino acids long. V was trimmed by 4 bases and J by 0 bases, leaving 9 bases between them. CDR3 sequence: CSVGGLTNTGELFF. CDR3 nucleotides: TGCAGCGTTGGGGGCCTTACGAACACCGGGGAGCTGTTTTTT.

Ten or more counts support this clonotype. With a much larger clone just one base away, this may be a read error. Without the conserved terminal phenylalanine or tryptophan, this CDR3 likely stems from a read error. This chain joins TRBV19 and TRBJ2-6; 9 nucleotides line up with TRBD1. With V trimmed by 5 bases and J by 2 bases, 4 bases remained unmatched. Per the germline V gene, CDR1 is LNHDA and CDR2 is SQIVND (reference sequence). The CDR3 loop spans 16 amino acids. The CDR3 DNA reads as TGTGCCAGTAGTGACAGGGGGGGAACTGGGGCCAACGTCCTGACTTCC. It yields the protein CASSDRGGTGANVLTS.

The gene calls are TRBV7-2 and TRBJ2-3; 8 nucleotides align to TRBD1. V shed 1 base and J 4 bases; nucleotides not matched to a gene: 1. The CDR3 sequence is 14 residues long. The germline V gene encodes CDR1 SGHTA and CDR2 FQGNSA. CDR3 DNA sequence: TGTGCCAGCAGCTTAGACAGGGGGGCAGATACGCAGTATTTT. Protein sequence: CASSLDRGADTQYF.

Concerning this clonotype itself: The germline gene is not matched at one end of the junction; a read error may be the cause. The chain joins TRBV19 to TRBJ2-7, with 8 bases matching TRBD1. CDR3 length equals 13 residues. The germline CDR1 and CDR2 sequences are LNHDA and SQIVND (reference sequence). CDR3 amino acids: CASSAGQGYKQYF. CDR3 nucleotide sequence: TGTGCCAGTAGTGCTGGACAGGGCTACAAGCAGTACTTC.

The gene calls are TRBV7-2 and TRBJ1-2, with no clear D. Trimming took off 5 bases at V and 2 bases at J, with 12 bases between the two ends. The CDR3 covers 14 residues. Germline V gene sequence: CDR1 SGHTA, CDR2 FQGNSA. The DNA of the CDR3 is TGTGCCAGCAGCAACCCCCAGGTGAACTATGGCTACACCTTC. Protein sequence: CASSNPQVNYGYTF.

This clonotype was recorded at least ten times. The rearrangement links TRBV3-1 to TRBJ2-3; no reliable D call. Germline loops: CDR1 LGHDT, CDR2 YNNKEL (reference sequence). The CDR3 runs 16 residues. V lost 1 base, J lost 2 bases, and 13 bases lay in between. As DNA, the CDR3 is TGTGCCAGCAGCCAAGGTTTCGCGGAACACACAGATACGCAGTATTTT. Translating it yields CASSQGFAEHTDTQYF.

V and J are TRBV5-1 and TRBJ2-7; TRBD2 matches at 10 bases. CDR1 SGHRS and CDR2 YFSETQ come from the germline V gene. The CDR3 contains 14 residues. The trim removed 4 bases at V and 5 bases at J, leaving 6 bases unmatched. CDR3 bases: TGCGCCAGCAGCAAGCGGGAGGGGGGCCACGAGCAGTACTTC. Its translation is CASSKREGGHEQYF. Full variable domain (outside the CDR3, taken from reference TRBV5-1 and TRBJ2-7): KAGVTQTPRYLIKTRGQQVTLSCSPISGHRSVSWYQQTPGQGLQFLFEYFSETQRNKGNFPGRFSGRQFSNSRSEMNVSTLELGDSALYLCASSKREGGHEQYFGPGTRLTVT.